What follows is one T cell receptor beta chain and its context. Original methodology: Researchers report that nucleated cell counts were estimated from reference gene primer amplification. Sequencing used immunoSEQ multiplex PCR; TCRdb keeps in-frame clones, though not all of them. That table gives V, J and clone size, and the DNA gave D and trimming. The table includes just under 60,000 clones, around 90% detected once. Trimming cost V 0 bases and J 0 bases, with 7 bases left between them. Per the germline V gene, CDR1 is SGHNT and CDR2 is YYREEE (reference sequence). CDR3 length: 14 residues. This entry belongs to a study of blood T cell repertoires in COVID-19. Study as a whole: The United States, Italy and Spain provided the acute and convalescent COVID-19 samples. Sample material is recorded as cDNA or gDNA derived from T cells, B-cell-depleted T cells, or PBMCs.

The TCR originated in a human donor with active COVID-19. The donor label of this sample is uncertain. Material for sequencing was peripheral blood. The rearrangement links TRBV5-4 to TRBJ2-7, with D possibly TRBD2 on 5 matching bases. CDR3 amino acids: CASSLGGYSYEQYF. In DNA form, the CDR3 reads TGTGCCAGCAGCTTGGGAGGGTACTCCTACGAGCAGTACTTC.